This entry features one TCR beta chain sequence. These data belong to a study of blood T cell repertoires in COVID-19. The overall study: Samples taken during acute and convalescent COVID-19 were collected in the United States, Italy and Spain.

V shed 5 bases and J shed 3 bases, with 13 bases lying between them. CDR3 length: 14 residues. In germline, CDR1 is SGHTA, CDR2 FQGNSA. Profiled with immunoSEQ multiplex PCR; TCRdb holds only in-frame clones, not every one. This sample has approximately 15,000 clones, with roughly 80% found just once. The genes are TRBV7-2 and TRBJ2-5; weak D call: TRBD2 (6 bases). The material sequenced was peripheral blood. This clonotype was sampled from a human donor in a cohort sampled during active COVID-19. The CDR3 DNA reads TGTGCCAGCAGCCCCGGTAGCGGCAAAGAGACCCAGTACTTC. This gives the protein CASSPGSGKETQYF.